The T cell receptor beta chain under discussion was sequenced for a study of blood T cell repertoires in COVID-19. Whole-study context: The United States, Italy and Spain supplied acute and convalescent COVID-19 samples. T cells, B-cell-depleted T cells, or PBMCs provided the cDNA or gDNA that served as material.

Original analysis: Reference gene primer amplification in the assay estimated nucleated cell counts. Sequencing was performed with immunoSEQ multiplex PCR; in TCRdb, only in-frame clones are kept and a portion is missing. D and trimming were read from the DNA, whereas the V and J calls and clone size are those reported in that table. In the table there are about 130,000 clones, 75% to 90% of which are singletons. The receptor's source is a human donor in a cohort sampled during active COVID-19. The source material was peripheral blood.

The CDR3 sequence is CASRDNFGNEQFF. The CDR3 coding sequence is TGCGCCAGCCGGGACAATTTCGGCAATGAGCAGTTCTTC. The chain joins TRBV5-1 to TRBJ2-1; D possibly corresponds to TRBD1 (6 bases). CDR3 size: 13 residues. Germline assignment: CDR1 SGHRS and CDR2 YFSETQ. Trimming took 7 bases from V and 6 from J, leaving 14 bases between them. The whole variable domain, filled in from reference TRBV5-1 and TRBJ2-1, reads KAGVTQTPRYLIKTRGQQVTLSCSPISGHRSVSWYQQTPGQGLQFLFEYFSETQRNKGNFPGRFSGRQFSNSRSEMNVSTLELGDSALYLCASRDNFGNEQFFGPGTRLTVL.